A single sample is the source of the 3 T cell receptor beta chains below, sequenced in a study of OX40 agonist ivuxolimab in advanced cancers. Libraries were prepared by immunoSEQ multiplex PCR; TCRdb keeps only in-frame clonotypes and omits some of them. The profile shows roughly 28,000 clones, 70% to 80% of them singletons. This sample comprised CD4+ or CD8+ T cells sorted from blood, obtained in a trial of the OX40 agonist ivuxolimab. The source of these receptors is an adult with an advanced solid tumor such as melanoma, head and neck, liver or kidney cancer.

In the case of this clone: Other DNA sequences from this sample encode an identical CDR3 as well. V is TRBV11-2 and J is TRBJ2-2; a weak D match, TRBD2 (6 bases). This CDR3 has 14 residues. Trimming shortened V by 5 bases and J by 1 base, and 8 bases separated the two germline ends. The germline V gene has CDR1 SGHAT and CDR2 FQNNGV. The CDR3 bases are TGTGCCAGCAGCCGGCGGGGGAACACCGGGGAGCTGTTTTTT. It codes for CASSRRGNTGELFF.

This sequence joins TRBV9 and TRBJ2-1; 7 bases agree with TRBD1. Germline V gene sequence: CDR1 SGDLS, CDR2 YYNGEE. The CDR3 is 15 residues long. V lost 0 bases, J lost 7 bases, and 7 bases stayed unmatched. CDR3 protein: CASSVGTGAGNEQFF. The DNA for the CDR3 is TGTGCCAGCAGCGTAGGCACAGGGGCGGGTAATGAGCAGTTCTTC.

The gene calls are TRBV5-1 and TRBJ2-7; D may be TRBD1 (5 bases). The CDR3 loop spans 14 amino acids. Trimming shortened V by 5 bases and J by 0 bases, and 12 bases separated the two germline ends. Germline lookup yields CDR1 SGHRS and CDR2 YFSETQ. The CDR3 loop is CASSGQGISYEQYF. CDR3 DNA sequence: TGCGCCAGCAGTGGGCAGGGAATCTCCTACGAGCAGTACTTC.